The 30 T cell receptor beta chains presented below share a single source sample, sequenced in a study of T cell changes during pregnancy in multiple sclerosis. Here immunoSEQ multiplex PCR was the method, and the copy in TCRdb shows in-frame clones only, minus some. Among about 57,000 clones listed, around 90% were seen once. This specimen was peripheral blood, taken after pregnancy. The receptors originated from a female donor in good health, enrolled as a control in a pregnancy study.

The chain uses TRBV7-3 and TRBJ1-1, with D hard to call. The CDR3 extends over 15 amino acids. V was clipped by 7 bases and J by 4 bases, with 19 bases between them. The germline V gene encodes CDR1 SGHTA and CDR2 FQGTGA. Written as DNA, the CDR3 is TGTGCCAGCAAACGGGGATCGACATTTAGCACTGAAGCTTTCTTT. Translation gives CASKRGSTFSTEAFF.

This sequence joins TRBV6-6 and TRBJ1-3, with D possibly matching TRBD1 (6 bases). V was shortened by 5 bases and J by 0 bases, with 8 bases between the two germline ends. The CDR3 totals 14 residues. CDR1 MNHNY and CDR2 SVGAGI come from the germline V gene (reference sequence). The CDR3 sequence: CASSPQGSGNTIYF. Here the CDR3 DNA reads TGTGCCAGCAGTCCACAGGGCTCTGGAAACACCATATATTTT.

The table lists this clone with a few counts. The chain recombines TRBV15 with TRBJ1-4; 7 nucleotides line up with TRBD1. CDR3 size: 14 residues. V lost 4 bases to trimming and J lost 5 bases; unmatched junction nucleotides: 4. Looked up from germline, CDR1 is LNHNV and CDR2 is YYDKDF (reference sequence). The CDR3 DNA is TGTGCCACCAGCAATGACAGGGTGAATGAAAAACTGTTTTTT. Amino acids: CATSNDRVNEKLFF.

This rearrangement joins TRBV28 to TRBJ1-2; 8 bases are a match to TRBD1. CDR1 is MDHEN, CDR2 SYDVKM, per germline. The CDR3 has 16 residues. After removal of 1 base from V and 6 bases from J, the junction contained 10 bases not matched to a gene. This chain's CDR3 is CASSLSRGRPLDGYTF. The CDR3 coding sequence is TGTGCCAGCAGTTTATCCAGGGGGCGCCCCCTAGATGGCTACACCTTC.

This clone was counted a single time. The rearrangement uses TRBV6-6 and TRBJ2-6, with a tentative D call TRBD1 (5 bases). The CDR3 is 15 amino acids. Deletions cut 9 bases from V and 2 bases from J, with 14 bases between. CDR1 MNHNY and CDR2 SVGAGI come from the germline V gene (reference sequence). Here the CDR3 DNA reads TGTGCCAGTCGATCAGACAGTCCTGGGGCCAACGTCCTGACTTTC. Its protein product is CASRSDSPGANVLTF.

The chain is built from TRBV15 and TRBJ2-7; tentative D call: TRBD1 (6 bases). The CDR3 has 19 residues. Germline CDR1 reads LNHNV; CDR2 reads YYDKDF (reference sequence). Trimming removed 0 bases from V and 1 base from J, with 22 bases in between. CDR3 in amino acids: CATSRDKGAGTKSSYEQYF. DNA of the CDR3: TGTGCCACCAGCAGAGATAAAGGGGCCGGGACAAAGAGTTCCTACGAGCAGTACTTC.

This clone was counted once. The chain employs TRBV27 and TRBJ1-1; 11 bases are shared with TRBD1. This CDR3 region has 17 residues. The germline CDR1 and CDR2 sequences are MNHEY and SMNVEV (reference sequence). Trimming removed 1 base from V and 10 bases from J; junction bases left unmatched: 14. The CDR3 DNA sequence: TGTGCCAGCAGTTTATACTCTACCGGGACAGGGGGACTTGGAGCTTTCTTT. It encodes CASSLYSTGTGGLGAFF.

This chain connects TRBV4-3 to TRBJ2-7, with 11 bases that match TRBD1. V lost 3 bases, J lost 4 bases, and 5 bases stayed unmatched. The CDR3 is 15 residues long. Germline loops: CDR1 LGHNA, CDR2 YSLEER. This CDR3 is CASSHTGTGGYEQYF. CDR3 DNA sequence: TGCGCCAGCAGCCATACCGGGACAGGGGGGTACGAGCAGTACTTC.

J is TRBJ1-2 and V is TRBV15; D gene uncertain. Germline CDR1 reads LNHNV; CDR2 reads YYDKDF (reference sequence). CDR3 length: 17 amino acids. V was shortened by 0 bases and J by 4 bases, with 18 bases between the two germline ends. CDR3 residues: CATSRDRGQTTSYGYTF. CDR3 coding DNA: TGTGCCACCAGCAGAGACAGAGGGCAGACGACGAGCTATGGCTACACCTTC. Full variable domain (rest looked up from reference TRBV15 and TRBJ1-2): DAMVIQNPRYQVTQFGKPVTLSCSQTLNHNVMYWYQQKSSQAPKLLFHYYDKDFNNEADTPDNFQSRRPNTSFCFLDIRSPGLGDTAMYLCATSRDRGQTTSYGYTFGSGTRLTVV.

The rearrangement joins TRBV5-1 to TRBJ2-7; TRBD1 might be the D (5 bases). Trimming pared 4 bases from V and 6 bases from J, leaving 14 bases between. Germline assignment: CDR1 SGHRS and CDR2 YFSETQ. The CDR3 is 13 amino acids. This CDR3 is CASSLAGLFEQYF. DNA of the CDR3: TGCGCCAGCAGCCTCGCAGGGTTATTCGAGCAGTACTTC.

The chain employs TRBV21-1 and TRBJ2-7; the table gives TRBD2 as D, unverified against the DNA. TRBV21-1 is classified as a pseudogene. This CDR3 has 16 amino acids. The CDR3 DNA reads as TGTGCCAGCAGCAAAGAGAGCGGGAGGGCCTTCCACGAGCAGTACTTC. Its translation is CASSKESGRAFHEQYF.

This sequence joins TRBV11-2 and TRBJ1-2; D may be TRBD1 (5 bases). This CDR3 region has 13 residues. Deletions cut 5 bases from V and 8 bases from J, with 15 bases between. Germline V CDR1 and CDR2: SGHAT, FQNNGV. CDR3 protein: CASSDVGGGGYTF. DNA for the CDR3: TGTGCCAGCAGCGACGTCGGGGGAGGGGGCTACACCTTC.

The J gene is TRBJ2-2, the V gene TRBV14, with TRBD1 matching over 9 bases. The junction had 6 bases not matched to a gene; V was cut back by 4 bases and J by 6 bases. The germline CDR1 and CDR2 sequences are SGHDN and FVKESK. The CDR3 extends over 15 amino acids. The CDR3 DNA reads TGTGCCAGCAGCCCTTGGGACAGGGAGGCCGGGGAGCTGTTTTTT. It encodes CASSPWDREAGELFF.

The V and J genes are TRBV13 and TRBJ2-7; a possible D gene is TRBD1 (6 bases). With 5 bases removed from V and 5 bases from J, the gap between germline ends came to 10 bases. CDR1 and CDR2 from the germline V gene are PRHDT and FYEKMQ (reference sequence). This CDR3 comprises 12 residues. CDR3 loop: CASSQGSDEQYF. The CDR3 DNA is TGTGCCAGCAGCCAGGGGAGCGACGAGCAGTACTTC.

The chain combines TRBV10-2 with TRBJ2-7, with 7 positions matching TRBD1. This CDR3 region has 16 residues. Trimming took 4 bases from V and 0 from J; bases not matched to a gene: 9. Germline values: CDR1 WSHSY, CDR2 SAAADI. CDR3 nucleotides: TGCGCCAGCAGTGGAAATACAGGGGACCCCTCCTACGAGCAGTACTTC. Translation gives CASSGNTGDPSYEQYF.

This clone has more than one count but fewer than ten. This chain links TRBV12-5 with TRBJ2-7, with unresolved D. Germline loops: CDR1 LGHNT, CDR2 FRNRAP. The CDR3 is 11 amino acids. The germline V and J ends were trimmed by 3 bases and 5 bases, with 5 bases remaining between them. As DNA, the CDR3 is TGTGCTAGTGGTTTTGGGCACGAGCAGTACTTC. Translating it yields CASGFGHEQYF.

V and J are TRBV11-1 and TRBJ1-1, with 9 bases fitting TRBD1. Germline V gives CDR1 SGHAT, CDR2 FQDESV (reference sequence). The CDR3 sequence is 17 residues long. Trimming at V came to 4 bases and at J to 4 bases, leaving 13 bases not matched to a gene. CDR3 in amino acids: CASSSIPYRGQGTEAFF. The CDR3 coding sequence is TGTGCCAGCAGCTCCATCCCTTACAGGGGGCAGGGCACTGAAGCTTTCTTT.

The DNA of the CDR3 is TGTGCCAGCAGCGTCGGGGGGGCCTGGAATGAGCAGTTCTTC. Translated: CASSVGGAWNEQFF. V and J are TRBV5-4 and TRBJ2-1; TRBD2 matches 8 bases. Germline CDR1 is SGHNT and CDR2 is YYREEE (reference sequence). V trimming: 4 bases; J trimming: 7 bases; junction bases outside the gene matches: 7. The CDR3 loop spans 14 amino acids.

The chain joins TRBV19 to TRBJ1-1, with 10 bases aligning to TRBD1. Losses at the gene ends were 1 base for V and 4 bases for J; bases not matched to a gene: 0. Germline values: CDR1 LNHDA, CDR2 SQIVND (reference sequence). This CDR3 region has 14 residues. The CDR3 here is CASSIGTGGTEAFF. CDR3 DNA: TGTGCCAGTAGTATAGGGACAGGGGGCACTGAAGCTTTCTTT.

The genes are TRBV19 and TRBJ2-2; 10 bases agree with TRBD2. The CDR3 totals 15 residues. With 7 bases clipped from V and 6 bases from J, the junction kept 8 bases outside the gene matches. CDR1 is LNHDA and CDR2 is SQIVND in the germline V gene (reference sequence). CDR3 in DNA: TGTGCCAGTAACCAGCGGGGGGGCACTCCCGGGGAGCTGTTTTTT. This encodes CASNQRGGTPGELFF.

The chain joins TRBV5-1 to TRBJ2-7; a weak D match, TRBD2 (5 bases). The CDR3 length is 14 residues. Germline V CDR1 and CDR2: SGHRS, YFSETQ. Trimming stripped 4 bases from V and 6 bases from J, with 17 bases between. In DNA, the CDR3 is TGCGCCAGCAGCCCCGCTCGACGAGAGGGCGAGCAGTACTTC. It specifies CASSPARREGEQYF.

The chain is built from TRBV7-9 and TRBJ2-7; D gene unclear. V gave up 0 bases and J gave up 0 bases, with 6 bases separating them. Germline CDR1 and CDR2: SEHNR and FQNEAQ (reference sequence). The CDR3 runs 14 residues. CDR3 bases: TGTGCCAGCAGCTTAGCCATCCACTCCTACGAGCAGTACTTC. Encoded protein: CASSLAIHSYEQYF.

The chain employs TRBV2 and TRBJ1-5; 9 bases are shared with TRBD1. V lost 7 bases, J lost 1 base, and 5 bases stayed unmatched. Germline assignment: CDR1 SNHLY and CDR2 FYNNEI. CDR3 size: 15 residues. CDR3 loop: CASNLQGASNQPQHF. In DNA form, the CDR3 reads TGTGCCAGCAACTTACAGGGGGCAAGCAATCAGCCCCAGCATTTT.

The chain is built from TRBV5-6 and TRBJ1-2; TRBD1 matches 7 bases. This CDR3 spans 13 amino acids. With V trimmed by 0 bases and J by 8 bases, 4 bases remained unmatched. CDR1 is SGHDT, CDR2 YYEEEE, per germline. The CDR3 region has the DNA TGTGCCAGCAGCTTGGACAGGGGAGACGGCTACACCTTC. Translated: CASSLDRGDGYTF.

This chain uses TRBV10-3 with TRBJ2-1; weak D call: TRBD2 (6 bases). Germline V CDR1 and CDR2: ENHRY, SYGVKD. V shed 8 bases and J shed 7 bases, with 15 bases lying between them. The CDR3 runs to 13 residues. CDR3 nucleotides: TGTGCCATCTCGGGGGTGGGCGGAAATGAGCAGTTCTTC. This encodes CAISGVGGNEQFF.

V gene TRBV16 combines with J gene TRBJ1-5, with D uncertain. Trimming removed 3 bases at V and 4 bases at J, with 13 bases between. CDR1 and CDR2 from the germline V gene are KGHSY and FQNENV. The CDR3 has 15 amino acids. CDR3 coding DNA: TGTGCCAGCAGCCAGTCAGAGAGCGGGAATCAGCCCCAGCATTTT. Protein: CASSQSESGNQPQHF.

This clone was observed a single time. The chain couples TRBV7-2 to TRBJ1-1; 8 positions match TRBD1. The CDR3 spans 15 residues. The V segment lost 4 bases and the J segment 4 bases; nucleotides outside the gene matches: 8. Germline V CDR1 and CDR2: SGHTA, FQGNSA. CDR3 region: CASSSQGARTTEAFF. CDR3 DNA: TGTGCCAGCAGCTCTCAGGGGGCGCGGACCACTGAAGCTTTCTTT.

The chain combines TRBV30 with TRBJ2-5, with 9 bases matching TRBD2. From germline, CDR1 is GTSNPN and CDR2 SVGIG (reference sequence). CDR3 length: 15 amino acids. Trimming took 0 bases from V and 7 from J; bases not matched to a gene: 9. The CDR3 DNA reads TGTGCCTGGAGTGTCTCTAGCGGGGTGGGAGGGACCCAGTACTTC. It specifies CAWSVSSGVGGTQYF.

This sequence joins TRBV15 and TRBJ1-1; 9 positions agree with TRBD1. Trimming removed 2 bases from V and 1 base from J; junction bases left unmatched: 5. Germline V gene lookup returns CDR1 LNHNV and CDR2 YYDKDF (reference sequence). This CDR3 is built from 16 residues. CDR3 coding DNA: TGTGCCACCAGCAGACCACCACAGGGGGCGAACACTGAAGCTTTCTTT. Translated, it gives CATSRPPQGANTEAFF.

This chain links TRBV4-3 with TRBJ2-1; TRBD2 matches at 7 bases. The V gene's germline CDR1 is LGHNA and CDR2 YSLEER. This CDR3 region has 16 residues. V shed 2 bases, J shed 4 bases, and the junction held 8 bases outside the gene matches. The DNA for the CDR3 is TGCGCCAGCAGCCAATCCCTTAGCGGGCGTTACAATGAGCAGTTCTTC. It is translated as CASSQSLSGRYNEQFF.